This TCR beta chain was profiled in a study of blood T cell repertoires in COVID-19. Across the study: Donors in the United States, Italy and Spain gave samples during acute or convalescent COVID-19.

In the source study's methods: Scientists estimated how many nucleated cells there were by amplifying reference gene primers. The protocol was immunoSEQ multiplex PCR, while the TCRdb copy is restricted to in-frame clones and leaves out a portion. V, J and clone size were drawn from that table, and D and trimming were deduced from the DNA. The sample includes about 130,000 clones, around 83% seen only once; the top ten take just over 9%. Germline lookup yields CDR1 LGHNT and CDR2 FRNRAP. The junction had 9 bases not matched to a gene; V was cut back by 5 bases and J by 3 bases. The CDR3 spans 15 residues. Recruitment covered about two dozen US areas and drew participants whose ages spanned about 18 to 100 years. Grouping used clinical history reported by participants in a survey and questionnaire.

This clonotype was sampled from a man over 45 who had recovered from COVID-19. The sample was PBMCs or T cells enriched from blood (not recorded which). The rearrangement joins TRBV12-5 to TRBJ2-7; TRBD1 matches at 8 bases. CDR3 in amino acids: CASGRGTGPNYEQYF. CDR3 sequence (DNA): TGTGCTAGTGGTCGTGGGACAGGTCCGAACTACGAGCAGTACTTC.